A selection of T cell receptor beta chains follows, all from one sample in a study of T cell repertoires in cytomegalovirus infection. For these receptors, no antigen is known. TCRdb analysed the reads with MiXCR anew, one entry per CDR3 protein. The sample has 450,000 to 550,000 distinct CDR3 sequences; about 42% are singletons. The starting material was cultured PBMCs, obtained from culture after CMV antigen stimulation. Every receptor here comes from a human donor in good health (CMV status not recorded). Some clones in this sample may be carry-over from other donors' samples. Both conserved end residues are part of each CDR3. Clone size is given for some rows only: seen once, a few or many times, or a class if the clone is expanded.

clone_size,v_call,cdr3_aa
few,TRBV29-1,CSVRSGGYIGRSDTQYF
.,TRBV7-4,CASSPPSGVSYNEQFF
.,TRBV19,CASSMARSGTQYF
once,TRBV6-6,CASSYSRVAETQYF
.,TRBV19,CASSTLFGDPNNQPQHF
.,TRBV14,CASSQDWVAGGQQFF
.,TRBV5-3,CASSLRGFANTEAFF
.,TRBV5-4,CASSLAINRNEQFF
.,TRBV6-1,CASSKRDRGQETQYF
.,TRBV6-1,CASSTHLDRGRNTIYF
.,TRBV7-6,CASSLIAGVINLETQYF
.,TRBV7-9,CASSPGIQYF
.,TRBV2,CASSVNPYRTGYPGELFF
.,TRBV29-1,CSVPAAVETQYF
many,TRBV7-2,CASSPSGFSGANVLTF
.,TRBV11-2,CASSPRSPGTGGGYTF
.,TRBV7-9,CASSPPLGVTDTQYF
few,TRBV19,CASGPRETQYF
once,TRBV29-1,CSVPGKFLWETQYF
.,TRBV7-8,CASSSGGIHNSPLHF
.,TRBV20-1,CSAGLAGEGLQETQYF
.,TRBV4-1,CASSQLFAPRDAGELVF
.,TRBV7-2,CASSPGSGPYEQYF
few,TRBV7-6,CASSLSPGVNEKLFF
.,TRBV6-1,CASRTGTRDPTEAFF
.,TRBV11-2,CASSLAGIQNTGELFF
many,TRBV11-1,CASSLGQNTGELFF
few,TRBV6-2/TRBV6-3,CASSYLLAGGIYNEQFF
.,TRBV28,CASSLLYRDDTIYF
.,TRBV7-2,CASSLTGTANYGYTF
.,TRBV5-1,CASSPPGGETQYF
.,TRBV7-2,CASSRQIHGGGGNTEAFF
.,TRBV27,CASSFDSGGPGYNEQFF
.,TRBV12-3/TRBV12-4,CASSFGGWSNQPQHF
once,TRBV7-2,CASSPTLGNTEAFF
few,TRBV7-2,CASSPGRSSYNSPLHF
.,TRBV7-2,CASSLLGSGSPGSYNSPLHF
.,TRBV11-2,CASLLWDTGELFF
.,TRBV28,CASRGAAGDSYNEQFF
.,TRBV28,CASSLWALGAASGYTF
.,TRBV7-2,CASSFSGNEQFF
few,TRBV5-6,CASSLIPRRTETQYF
.,TRBV12-3/TRBV12-4,CASSSDRGPGSTEAFF
few,TRBV11-2,CASSLEPGTFVDTQYF
.,TRBV4-2,CASSQYDGHQETQYF
.,TRBV7-6,CASSLDSAVLWASGDVYEQYF
.,TRBV4-1,CASSLLQRGGTGELFF
.,TRBV7-2,CASSLVGTGTYEAFF
.,TRBV11-2,CASSLSSWRGLYNEQFF
.,TRBV4-3,CASSQEQGLRETQYF
few,TRBV12-3/TRBV12-4,CASSFSGRQTSNYGYTF
.,TRBV28,CASSSDRPGANVLTF
.,TRBV9,CASSDLTSNEQYF
many,TRBV7-2,CASSSAGGAWNEQFF